The 10 T cell receptor beta chains below all came from one sample that was sequenced in a study of circulating tumor DNA in untreated peripheral T-cell lymphoma. Some clones are missing from TCRdb's copy, which holds only in-frame ones; the method was immunoSEQ multiplex PCR. Of about 8,900 clones listed, roughly 80% are singletons. The sequenced material came from tumor tissue. The source is a human donor with peripheral T-cell lymphoma.

This chain links TRBV30 with TRBJ2-1, with 10 bases aligning to TRBD1. Unmatched junction bases numbered 10, after V lost 5 bases and J lost 9 bases. The CDR3 runs 14 residues. Looked up from germline, CDR1 is GTSNPN and CDR2 is SVGIG (reference sequence). The CDR3 nucleotides read TGTGCCTGGCGGGGACAGGGGAGTCTAGCTGAGCAGTTCTTC. This codes for CAWRGQGSLAEQFF.

This clone was recorded a few times. This rearrangement joins TRBV6-8 to TRBJ1-2; D ambiguous. This CDR3 is built from 14 residues. V was clipped by 5 bases and J by 4 bases, with 14 bases between them. In germline, CDR1 is MNHGY, CDR2 SAAAGT. The CDR3 bases are TGTGCCAGCAGTCCGCCGGGGAGACTCTATGGCTACACCTTC. Translating gives CASSPPGRLYGYTF.

The CDR3 sequence: CATSLGGLAGELFF. In nucleotides, the CDR3 is TGTGCCACCTCTTTAGGGGGGCTAGCCGGGGAGCTGTTTTTT. The chain employs TRBV19 and TRBJ2-2, with D perhaps being TRBD1 or TRBD2 (6 bases each). CDR1 and CDR2 from the germline V gene are LNHDA and SQIVND (reference sequence). The CDR3 consists of 14 residues. The V end was cut by 10 bases, the J end by 6 bases, with 18 bases between.

V gene TRBV30 combines with J gene TRBJ1-1; TRBD1 might be the D (5 bases). CDR1 and CDR2 (germline): GTSNPN, SVGIG (reference sequence). This CDR3 spans 13 amino acids. Trimming cost V 3 bases and J 1 base, with 9 bases left between them. The CDR3 spells CAWSVQGNTEAFF. CDR3 DNA: TGTGCCTGGAGCGTTCAGGGGAACACTGAAGCTTTCTTT.

The CDR3 nucleotides read TGTGCTAGTGGTGGGACAGGTACCTACAATGAGCAGTTCTTC. Protein sequence: CASGGTGTYNEQFF. The chain has TRBV12-5 and TRBJ2-1; 8 bases agree with TRBD1. CDR3 size: 14 residues. The V gene's germline CDR1 is LGHNT and CDR2 FRNRAP. J lost 2 bases, V lost 5 bases, and 2 bases had no gene match.

The V and J genes are TRBV11-3 and TRBJ2-5, with D perhaps TRBD2 (6 bases). The CDR3 contains 14 residues. The V and J ends lost 4 bases and 3 bases respectively, with 12 bases between them. Germline values: CDR1 SGHNT, CDR2 YENEEA. The CDR3 DNA is TGTGCCAGCAGCTCGGGACTCGTAAAAGAGACCCAGTACTTC. It translates to CASSSGLVKETQYF.

The CDR3, as DNA: TGTGCCAGCTCACCACCGGGCTCCCAGCGGGCAGATACGCAGTATTTT. This translates into CASSPPGSQRADTQYF. The genes are TRBV18 and TRBJ2-3; maybe TRBD2 (6 bases). The CDR3 extends over 16 amino acids. Germline CDR1 KGHSH, CDR2 LQKENI. V shed 0 bases and J shed 4 bases, with 14 bases lying between them.

This chain links TRBV11-3 with TRBJ2-1, with a weak D call TRBD1 (5 bases). CDR3 size: 17 residues. Germline-derived CDR1 and CDR2 are SGHNT and YENEEA. Trimming removed 7 bases from V and 3 bases from J, with 22 bases in between. The CDR3 reads CASTTTGAPVIYNEQFF. CDR3 in DNA: TGTGCCAGCACCACCACAGGCGCCCCGGTTATCTACAATGAGCAGTTCTTC.

The rearrangement joins TRBV30 to TRBJ2-6; D not certain. Germline V gene data show CDR1 as GTSNPN and CDR2 as SVGIG (reference sequence). Trimming left V 4 bases short and J 0 bases short, with 7 bases between. The CDR3 has 14 amino acids. As DNA, the CDR3 is TGTGCCTGGACTGTCACCTCTGGGGCCAACGTCCTGACTTTC. Translating it yields CAWTVTSGANVLTF.

The chain couples TRBV6-7 to TRBJ1-6, with 8 positions matching TRBD1. TRBV6-7 counts as an open reading frame of uncertain function. The CDR3 spans 14 residues. V dropped 2 bases and J dropped 7; count of bases not matched to a gene: 1. The CDR3 loop reads CASSYGTGNSPLHF. The DNA of the CDR3 is TGTGCCAGCAGTTACGGGACAGGAAATTCACCCCTCCACTTT.